This T cell receptor beta chain derives from a study of identical twins (dated by TCRdb to the mid-2010s). In terms of the full investigation: The study deep-sequenced TCR alpha and beta repertoires from monozygotic twins, unrelated adults of various ages and cord blood to test whether fetal clonotypes persist. To rule out contamination, the twin experiments were replicated at different times with different library preparation protocols.

Every donor in the study was a healthy Caucasian. The twin cohort comprised three pairs of female monozygotic twins, all aged about 18 to 30 years. Positive isolation kits from Invitrogen were used to isolate CD4+ and CD8+ T cell populations. The receptor library was made with 5' RACE. TCRdb records Illumina HiSeq 2000 as the sequencer. Template switching introduced a universal primer binding site; the final cDNA contained a unique molecular identifier, enabling accurate counting of TCR cDNA molecules. First-strand cDNA for TCR alpha and beta chains was synthesized from specific primers in the conserved constant-segment region. To control for contamination, every cDNA library was double barcoded, receiving both a SMART-Mk sample barcode and Illumina barcodes. TruSeq adapter sequences and Illumina sample barcodes were added in two successive PCR steps. The Illumina HiSeq platform was used with custom primers to sequence TCR alpha and beta cDNA libraries. Per the original workflow: Raw reads were processed with MiGEC to extract unique molecular identifiers, and MiXCR was used to determine CDR3 positions. Recombination models were inferred per individual with the repgenHMM and IGoR tools using an EM algorithm. The tcR package in R was used for shared clonotype analysis, with sharing normalized by the product of cloneset sizes. To study raw recombination free of thymic and clonal selection effects, out-of-frame nonproductive sequences were analyzed. The public reads were run again by TCRdb, first through fastp at Q25 and then through MiXCR, and only productive beta chains were kept. Identical CDR3 protein sequences are pooled into one entry, listed with their most common genes and DNA. V and J calls and clone size were set by TCRdb, not the authors. This sample gives around 250,000 distinct CDR3 sequences in total; 6% to 7% of them show up just once. More than 12% of the sample is held by the ten biggest clonotypes.

Including the terminal cysteine and phenylalanine, the CDR3 comprises 16 residues. The retained sequence is limited to the CDR3, 48 bases, with the frame set at the first base. Looking up the germline V gene yields CDR1 LGHNA and CDR2 YSLEER. V loses 0 bases of germline sequence and J loses 0 bases, and the interval between the two ends is 9 bases. Results and caveats for the whole study, not just this receptor: Compared with coincidental sharing between unrelated individuals, out-of-frame TCR alpha sequences shared between twins had an excess of sequences with low generation probability. In beta out-of-frame sequences, excess twin sharing was weaker, because having fewer shared sequences lowered the signal-to-noise ratio. Zero-insertion analyses could be partly confounded by invariant T cells such as MAIT and iNKT, though diverse VJ usage argued against such confounding for most clonotypes. Fewer insertions were carried by abundant cord blood beta clonotypes; a weaker similar trend was observed in young adult naive repertoires, while no such trend was observed in memory repertoires. Because the same donors could not be followed over many years, the conclusions relied on cross-sectional statistical analysis. Recombination models systematically underestimated out-of-frame TCR alpha sharing in monozygotic twins but agreed with sharing between unrelated individuals.

This clonotype was recorded once. What this receptor recognizes is not known. Base qualities are missing; no much larger clone stands one base away. A single read is weak support. This sample was shared with a second study, whose subject was T cells expressing NK-cell markers. The second paper further reports: About eight donors provided sorted CD3+CD56+NKG2C+, CD3+CD56+NKG2C- and CD3+CD56-NKG2C+ T-cell subsets, whose TCR beta-chain repertoires were profiled. Of the eight sequenced donors, seven were found to be HCMV-seropositive and one was found to be HCMV-seronegative. To restrict sorting to alphabetaTCR-expressing T cells, an anti-gammadeltaTCR antibody was added in several experiments. In several donors, the dominant CD3+CD56+NKG2C+ clonotypes ranked among the top 10 CD8+ clonotypes, making up about 1.0-8% of CD8+ T cells. Those dominant clonotypes were again the most abundant among CD3+CD56-NKG2C+ cells in a handful of donors, at roughly 25-65%. Whether the expanded NKG2C-expressing T cell clones were specific for HCMV antigens remained unclear. The study sequenced eight donors, all healthy volunteers chosen at random: three men and five women. A commercial ELISA kit detecting HCMV-specific IgG in serum was used to determine HCMV serostatus. MIGEC was used to demultiplex reads and group the reads by UMI, and MiTCR was used to assemble and quantify clonotypes. To remove erroneous sequences, TCR cDNA sequences were retained only when supported by two or more reads. The tcR package was used for downstream repertoire analysis, and clonotypes were matched across fractions by CDR3 nucleotide sequence plus V segment. VDJmatch was used to annotate antigen specificity against VDJdb, with one amino acid substitution allowed in CDR3.

Sequences were obtained from CD8+ T cells sorted from blood. Recombination joined TRBV4-3 with TRBJ2-1; the D gene is perhaps TRBD2, on 5 matching bases. The clonotype originates from a woman between 18 and 30 years old in good health. CDR3 sequence: CASSQDGGFSYNEQFF. The sequence in DNA is TGCGCCAGCAGCCAAGATGGCGGGTTCTCCTACAATGAGCAGTTCTTC.